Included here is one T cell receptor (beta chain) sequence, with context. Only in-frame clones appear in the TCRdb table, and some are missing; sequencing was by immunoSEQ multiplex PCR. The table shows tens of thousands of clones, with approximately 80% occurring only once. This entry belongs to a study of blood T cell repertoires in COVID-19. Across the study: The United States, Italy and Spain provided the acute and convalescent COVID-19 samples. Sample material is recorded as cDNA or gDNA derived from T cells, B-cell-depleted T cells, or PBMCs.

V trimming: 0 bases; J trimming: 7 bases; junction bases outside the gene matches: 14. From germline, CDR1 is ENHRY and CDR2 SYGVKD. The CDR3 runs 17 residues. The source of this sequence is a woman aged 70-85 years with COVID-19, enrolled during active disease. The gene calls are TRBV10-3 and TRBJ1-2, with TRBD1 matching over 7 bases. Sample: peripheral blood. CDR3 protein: CAISESTGTVGMGGYTF. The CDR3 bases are TGTGCCATCAGTGAGTCGACCGGGACAGTTGGGATGGGTGGCTACACCTTC.